Listed below are T cell receptor beta chains from one sample, sequenced in a study of T cell therapy after organ transplantation. The antigens for these receptors are not known. Measured with immunoSEQ multiplex PCR; TCRdb has only the in-frame clones, and not every one. The data contain over 45,000 clones, approximately 94% of them singletons. The material was CD8+ T cells from blood, obtained before autologous CMV-specific T cell therapy. The receptors were gathered from a human patient who had received a solid organ transplant and had CMV disease. Both conserved end residues are part of each CDR3. The D gene is left open where the match is weak. Expanded clones get a size class; other rows say once, few or many, or leave the size out.

clone size	D gene	J gene	V gene	CDR3 protein	CDR3 DNA
once	-	TRBJ2-1	TRBV7-8	CASSLPMVNEQFF	TGTGCCAGCAGCTTACCCATGGTGAATGAGCAGTTCTTC
-	-	TRBJ2-1	TRBV7-7	CASSLEVPGAYNEQFF	TGTGCCAGCAGCTTAGAAGTCCCAGGGGCCTACAATGAGCAGTTCTTC
once	-	TRBJ2-7	TRBV5-1	CASSLGTGYEQYF	TGCGCCAGCAGCCTGGGTACCGGCTACGAGCAGTACTTC
-	-	TRBJ1-5	TRBV7-8	CASSFWSLGNQPQHF	TGTGCCAGCAGCTTTTGGAGCCTCGGCAATCAGCCCCAGCATTTT
once	-	TRBJ2-2	TRBV21-1	CASSNSGGRDTGELFF	TGTGCCAGCAGCAACAGTGGGGGACGGGACACCGGGGAGCTGTTTTTT
once	-	TRBJ1-4	TRBV6-1	CASSDWGTPATNEKLFF	TGTGCCAGCAGTGACTGGGGGACACCGGCAACTAATGAAAAACTGTTTTTT
-	-	TRBJ2-2	TRBV27	CASSPTVSPGELFF	TGTGCCAGCAGTCCAACCGTGAGTCCCGGGGAGCTGTTTTTT
-	-	TRBJ2-1	TRBV14	CASSQGQEEFDEQFF	TGTGCCAGCAGCCAAGGCCAGGAAGAATTTGATGAGCAGTTCTTC
-	-	TRBJ2-7	TRBV7-2	CASSLRSGSRGTYEQYF	TGTGCCAGCAGCTTAAGGTCGGGGTCGCGGGGAACTTACGAGCAGTACTTC
-	-	TRBJ2-3	TRBV10-1	CASSEDSSNTDTQYF	TGCGCCAGCAGTGAGGACAGTTCGAACACAGATACGCAGTATTTT
-	-	TRBJ2-1	TRBV13	CASSLTGYADEQFF	TGTGCCAGCAGCTTAACAGGGTATGCCGATGAGCAGTTCTTC
-	TRBD1	TRBJ1-3	TRBV5-4	CASSLDRDSTIYF	TGTGCCAGCAGCTTGGACAGGGACAGCACCATATATTTT
-	TRBD1	TRBJ1-4	TRBV7-2	CASSARQGVSNEKLFF	TGTGCCAGCAGCGCCCGACAGGGGGTGTCTAATGAAAAACTGTTTTTT
-	TRBD1	TRBJ1-4	TRBV6-5	CASSLQGAGLEKLFF	TGTGCCAGCAGTCTACAGGGGGCAGGACTGGAAAAACTGTTTTTT
-	-	TRBJ1-1	TRBV5-4	CASSPGRHPEAFF	TGTGCCAGCAGCCCTGGACGGCACCCTGAAGCTTTCTTT
-	TRBD1	TRBJ1-5	TRBV6-5	CASSYDRADQPQHF	TGTGCCAGCAGTTACGACAGGGCAGATCAGCCCCAGCATTTT
-	TRBD1	TRBJ2-7	TRBV6-5	CASSYSTGHNSYEQYF	TGTGCCAGCAGTTACTCGACAGGGCACAACTCCTACGAGCAGTACTTC
-	TRBD2	TRBJ2-2	TRBV10-3	CAISYGTSGIGDTGELFF	TGTGCCATCAGTTATGGGACTAGCGGGATCGGCGACACCGGGGAGCTGTTTTTT
-	TRBD1	TRBJ1-5	TRBV6-4	CASSPQGADQPQHF	TGTGCCAGCAGCCCTCAGGGGGCGGATCAGCCCCAGCATTTT
-	-	TRBJ1-1	TRBV6-6	CASRPGLRTEAFF	TGTGCCAGCAGGCCAGGGTTAAGAACTGAAGCTTTCTTT